This is a list of T cell receptor beta chains from one sample in a study of blood T cell repertoires in COVID-19. TCRdb's table, derived via immunoSEQ multiplex PCR, lists solely in-frame clones and lacks some. The sample shows tens of thousands of clones, approximately 77% of them seen only once. The material sequenced was peripheral blood. Every receptor here comes from a human donor in a cohort sampled during active COVID-19. Each CDR3 is given with its conserved first and last residue. D genes are given only for firm matches. Expanded clones are given a class, and other clones once, few, many or no size at all.

d_call	j_call	v_call	clone_size	cdr3_nt	cdr3_aa
TRBD1	TRBJ2-5	TRBV18	-	TGTGCCAGCTCACCCCGACAGGGGAAAGAGACCCAGTACTTC	CASSPRQGKETQYF
TRBD2	TRBJ2-5	TRBV4-1	-	TGCGCCAGCAGCCAACAGGCGGGAGGGACCCAGTACTTC	CASSQQAGGTQYF
-	TRBJ1-1	TRBV21-1	-	TGTGCCAGCAGCAAACCCACTGCTCGCGGGTCTTTCTTT	CASSKPTARGSFF
TRBD1	TRBJ1-2	TRBV4-1	-	TGCGCCAGCAGCCAAGCCCAGGACAGGGCCTTCTATGGCTACACCTTC	CASSQAQDRAFYGYTF
TRBD2	TRBJ2-7	TRBV2	once	TGTGCCAGCAGCGGACTAGCGGGAAGCGCCGAGCAGTACTTC	CASSGLAGSAEQYF
TRBD1	TRBJ2-1	TRBV5-1	-	TGCGCCAGCAGCATAGGACAGGGGCCCTACAATGAGCAGTTCTTC	CASSIGQGPYNEQFF
-	TRBJ2-7	TRBV25-1	many	TGTGCCAGCAGTGGGGACACAACCTACGAGCAGTACTTC	CASSGDTTYEQYF
-	TRBJ2-7	TRBV5-8	-	TGTGCCAGCAGCTTGGTGGAGACCTACGAGCAGTACTTC	CASSLVETYEQYF
TRBD1	TRBJ1-5	TRBV19	once	TGTGCCAGCAAAACAGGGGCCAATCAGCCCCAGCATTTT	CASKTGANQPQHF
-	TRBJ2-1	TRBV12-5	-	TGTGCTAGTGGTTCGGGACTGGGGCTCGATGAGCAGTTCTTC	CASGSGLGLDEQFF
-	TRBJ2-6	TRBV5-4	-	TGTGCCAGCAGCTTCGTCAGCGTCTCTGGGGCCAACGTCCTGACTTTC	CASSFVSVSGANVLTF
-	TRBJ2-2	TRBV19	-	TGTGCCAGTAGCCTTCTGGGGGCGGACACCGGGGAGCTGTTTTTT	CASSLLGADTGELFF
-	TRBJ1-4	TRBV4-1	-	TGCGCCAGCAGCCAAGAAGGACAAGGGGAAAAACTGTTTTTT	CASSQEGQGEKLFF
TRBD1	TRBJ2-3	TRBV19	-	TGTGCCAGTAGTTTAGGGACAGCCCTTTCATCCACAGATACGCAGTATTTT	CASSLGTALSSTDTQYF
TRBD2	TRBJ2-5	TRBV6-5	-	TGTGCCAGCAGTTACGTGGGAGGGGAGACCCAGTACTTC	CASSYVGGETQYF
TRBD1	TRBJ2-7	TRBV5-4	-	TGTGCCAGCAGCCCGAGGGACAGCTCCTACGAGCAGTACTTC	CASSPRDSSYEQYF
-	TRBJ2-4	TRBV19	once	TGTGCCAGTAGTATTAGGAGGGAGAGGTCTAAAAACATTCAGTACTTC	CASSIRRERSKNIQYF
-	TRBJ1-1	TRBV12-3/TRBV12-4	-	TGTGCCAGCAGTTTTACGGGTCCCCCTGAAGCTTTCTTT	CASSFTGPPEAFF
TRBD2	TRBJ2-5	TRBV7-9	-	TGTGCCAGCAGTTCGGGACTAGCGGGACGGAACCTCTGGGAGACCCAGTACTTC	CASSSGLAGRNLWETQYF
TRBD1	TRBJ1-5	TRBV7-9	-	TGTGCCAGCAGTTTACAGGGGGAGGATCAGCCCCAGCATTTT	CASSLQGEDQPQHF
-	TRBJ2-5	TRBV2	-	TGTGCCAGCAATCGAGAGCGACAAGAGACCCAGTACTTC	CASNRERQETQYF
TRBD1	TRBJ2-3	TRBV28	-	TGTGCCAGCAGAGGACAGGGGTGGGGGCCAGATACGCAGTATTTT	CASRGQGWGPDTQYF
TRBD1	TRBJ2-2	TRBV14	-	TGTGCCAGCAGCCAAGATAAGACAGGGGTTACTCCTGCCGGGGAGCTGTTTTTT	CASSQDKTGVTPAGELFF
TRBD1	TRBJ2-2	TRBV6-5	-	TGTGCCAGCAGCCGGACAGGGAACACCGGGGAGCTGTTTTTT	CASSRTGNTGELFF
-	TRBJ1-6	TRBV5-4	few	TGTGCCAGCAGCTCGACACGGAAGGATTCACCCCTCCACTTT	CASSSTRKDSPLHF
-	TRBJ1-5	TRBV20-1	-	TGCAGTGCTAGTAGGGGCAGGGCCCAGCATTTT	CSASRGRAQHF
-	TRBJ1-1	TRBV3-1/TRBV3-2	-	TGTGCCAGCAGCCCCCTTGCGGGGTTGACTGAAGCTTTCTTT	CASSPLAGLTEAFF
TRBD2	TRBJ2-5	TRBV7-2	-	TGTGCCAGCAGCACGGGACTAGCCTCAGAGACCCAGTACTTC	CASSTGLASETQYF
TRBD1	TRBJ1-5	TRBV4-1	few	TGCGCCAGCAGCCAAACCAGACAGGGAGGTCAGCCCCAGCATTTT	CASSQTRQGGQPQHF
-	TRBJ2-7	TRBV10-3	-	TGTGCCATCAGTGACCCCGGGCAGGGCTACGAGCAGTACTTC	CAISDPGQGYEQYF
-	TRBJ2-6	TRBV7-2	-	TGTGCCATCGGTCCGGGTGGGGCCAACGTCCTGACTTTC	CAIGPGGANVLTF
-	TRBJ1-5	TRBV5-6	-	TGTGCCAGCAGCTTGGCCGTTAGCAATCAGCCCCAGCATTTT	CASSLAVSNQPQHF
-	TRBJ1-4	TRBV7-9	-	TGTGCCAGCAGCTCGACAGGTACCGCAACTAATGAAAAACTGTTTTTT	CASSSTGTATNEKLFF
TRBD2	TRBJ2-1	TRBV7-6	-	TGTGCCAGCAGCTTATTTGTTGGGGGACTAGCGGGAGCTGAGCAGTTCTTC	CASSLFVGGLAGAEQFF
-	TRBJ2-3	TRBV12-5	-	TGTGCTAGTGGTTTGCTAACGCCAGATACGCAGTATTTT	CASGLLTPDTQYF
-	TRBJ1-2	TRBV12-3/TRBV12-4	once	TGTGCCAGCAGTAGTTTACGGGGTGGCTACACCTTC	CASSSLRGGYTF
-	TRBJ2-2	TRBV12-3/TRBV12-4	-	TGTGCCAGCAGTGACAGGGGGGAGCTGTTTTTT	CASSDRGELFF
TRBD1	TRBJ1-1	TRBV3-1/TRBV3-2	-	TGTGCCAGCAGCCAAGTTCGGACAGGGGGCTTTGAAGCTTTCTTT	CASSQVRTGGFEAFF
-	TRBJ2-5	TRBV7-8	once	TGTGCCAGCAGCTTAGGAGGGACATTGCAAGAGACCCAGTACTTC	CASSLGGTLQETQYF
TRBD1	TRBJ2-7	TRBV11-3	-	TGTGCCAGCAGCTTAAGGGGACAGAGCTCCTACGAGCAGTACTTC	CASSLRGQSSYEQYF
TRBD1	TRBJ2-3	TRBV5-1	-	TGCGCCAGCAGCGCCGTGGGACAGGGCTTATCCGATACGCAGTATTTT	CASSAVGQGLSDTQYF
TRBD2	TRBJ2-1	TRBV4-3	-	TGCGCCAGCAGCCAAGATCGGCTCCCTGGGGGGGGGCAGTTCTTC	CASSQDRLPGGGQFF
TRBD2	TRBJ2-1	TRBV15	once	TGTGCCACCAGCAGAGAGGGAGCGGGGGTCTGGGAGCAGTTCTTC	CATSREGAGVWEQFF
-	TRBJ2-7	TRBV9	-	TGTGCCAGCAGCGTTGACACCTCCTACGAGCAGTACTTC	CASSVDTSYEQYF
-	TRBJ1-1	TRBV6-6	few	TGTGCCAGCAGTCCCCCAGGTCCGGCTGAAGCTTTCTTT	CASSPPGPAEAFF
-	TRBJ2-5	TRBV9	-	TGTGCCAGCAGCGCTCGAGCGAAGACCCAGTACTTC	CASSARAKTQYF